Below are 20 T cell receptor beta chains sequenced from a single sample in a study of shared clonotypes between healthy human individuals. Only in-frame clones appear in the TCRdb table, and some are missing; sequencing was by immunoSEQ multiplex PCR. The repertoire holds hundreds of thousands of clones, with 74% as singletons. The source material was memory CD4+ T cells sorted from blood. As for subset: CD45RA-negative fraction. The receptors stem from a woman aged 30 to 39 in good health.

This clone was found once. V gene TRBV4-1 combines with J gene TRBJ1-3; 9 bases agree with TRBD1. CDR1 and CDR2 from the germline V gene are MGHRA and YSYEKL. The CDR3 length is 17 residues. V was pared by 3 bases and J by 0 bases, with 6 bases of the junction left unmatched. The CDR3: CASSQGQGPYSGNTIYF. CDR3 nucleotides: TGCGCCAGCAGCCAGGGACAGGGACCTTACTCTGGAAACACCATATATTTT.

J is TRBJ2-7 and V is TRBV7-8, with D possibly being TRBD1 or TRBD2 (5 bases each). This CDR3 comprises 15 residues. The V end lost 0 bases, the J end lost 5 bases, and 14 bases lay between the germline ends. CDR1 is SGHVS and CDR2 is FQNEAQ in the germline V gene. The CDR3 sequence: CASSLARSGTHEQYF. CDR3 DNA: TGTGCCAGCAGCTTAGCTCGGTCAGGGACCCACGAGCAGTACTTC.

The CDR3 loop reads CASSLDSNYEQYF. For the CDR3, the DNA is TGTGCCAGCAGTTTAGACTCGAACTACGAGCAGTACTTC. This chain links TRBV28 with TRBJ2-7; D unresolved. From germline, CDR1 is MDHEN and CDR2 SYDVKM. The CDR3 is made up of 13 amino acids. V lost 2 bases to trimming and J lost 3 bases, with 8 bases between them.

V and J are TRBV16 and TRBJ2-5, with D possibly TRBD2 on 5 matching bases. The CDR3 covers 16 residues. V was cut by 4 bases and J by 3 bases, with 18 bases left in between. Germline CDR1 reads KGHSY; CDR2 reads FQNENV. CDR3 amino acids: CASSRERWVAEETQYF. CDR3 coding DNA: TGTGCCAGCAGCCGAGAGCGGTGGGTGGCAGAAGAGACCCAGTACTTC. Supplemented by reference TRBV16 and TRBJ2-5, the full variable domain reads GEEVAQTPKHLVRGEGQKAKLYCAPIKGHSYVFWYQQVLKNEFKFLISFQNENVFDETGMPKERFSAKCLPNSPCSLEIQATKLEDSAVYFCASSRERWVAEETQYFGPGTRLLVL.

This clone was recorded at least ten times. The gene calls are TRBV6-1 and TRBJ2-7, with 8 bases lining up with TRBD2. With V trimmed by 8 bases and J by 6 bases, 9 bases remained unmatched. In germline, CDR1 is MNHNS, CDR2 SASEGT. This CDR3 spans 13 amino acids. CDR3 sequence (DNA): TGTGCCAGCTTACTAGCGGCTGGAGGCGAGCAGTACTTC. This encodes CASLLAAGGEQYF.

The rearrangement joins TRBV7-9 to TRBJ1-5; D call uncertain. The CDR3 covers 15 residues. Trimming pared 5 bases from V and 0 bases from J, leaving 11 bases between. Germline V gene lookup returns CDR1 SEHNR and CDR2 FQNEAQ (reference sequence). The CDR3 is CASSTWEDSNQPQHF. In DNA, the CDR3 is TGTGCCAGCAGCACTTGGGAGGATAGCAATCAGCCCCAGCATTTT.

This chain connects TRBV19 to TRBJ2-7; weak D call: TRBD2 (6 bases). This CDR3 has 12 amino acids. Trimming removed 8 bases from V and 2 bases from J, with 10 bases in between. The germline V gene encodes CDR1 LNHDA and CDR2 SQIVND (reference sequence). CDR3 amino acids: CASWDSPYEQYF. For the CDR3, the DNA is TGTGCCAGTTGGGACTCCCCCTACGAGCAGTACTTC.

The chain recombines TRBV5-4 with TRBJ2-7; 8 positions match TRBD2. The CDR3 contains 14 residues. Trimming removed 4 bases from V and 2 bases from J; junction bases left unmatched: 5. Germline CDR1 SGHNT, CDR2 YYREEE (reference sequence). The CDR3 bases are TGTGCCAGCAGCCCCGGGACTAGGCCCTACGAGCAGTACTTC. Translating it yields CASSPGTRPYEQYF.

As for this clone: This sample includes further DNA sequences coding for the same CDR3. This chain links TRBV29-1 with TRBJ2-1; D not certain. This CDR3 spans 13 amino acids. V lost 4 bases and J 0 bases, leaving 7 bases between the germline ends. Germline V lookup: CDR1 SQVTM, CDR2 ANQGSEA. CDR3 nucleotides: TGCAGCGTTGGTCGGAGCTCCTACAATGAGCAGTTCTTC. Its translation is CSVGRSSYNEQFF.

The rearrangement joins TRBV28 to TRBJ1-2; 9 nucleotides agree with TRBD1. V was pared by 6 bases and J by 4 bases, with 9 bases of the junction left unmatched. Germline CDR1 reads MDHEN; CDR2 reads SYDVKM. This CDR3 contains 15 residues. CDR3 nucleotides: TGTGCCAGCAGAACCGGGACAGGGTCCCCCTATGGCTACACCTTC. Its protein is CASRTGTGSPYGYTF.

This rearrangement joins TRBV5-1 to TRBJ2-1, with D unclear. Germline V lookup: CDR1 SGHRS, CDR2 YFSETQ. V gave up 5 bases and J gave up 4 bases, with 10 bases separating them. This CDR3 comprises 13 residues. The CDR3 spells CASRDQTYNEQFF. CDR3 DNA sequence: TGCGCCAGCAGGGACCAGACATACAATGAGCAGTTCTTC.

This chain uses TRBV5-6 with TRBJ2-4; no clear D gene. Per the germline V gene, CDR1 is SGHDT and CDR2 is YYEEEE. The CDR3 contains 15 residues. V was clipped by 2 bases and J by 7 bases, with 16 bases between them. CDR3 DNA: TGTGCCAGCAGCTTAAGACGGGCCCATGGGAACATTCAGTACTTC. Its protein is CASSLRRAHGNIQYF.

V usage is TRBV18 and J usage is TRBJ2-5; D perhaps matches TRBD1 (6 bases). Germline V CDR1 and CDR2: KGHSH, LQKENI. This CDR3 is 14 amino acids long. Trimming pared 3 bases from V and 2 bases from J, leaving 10 bases between. CDR3 DNA sequence: TGTGCCAGCTCACCCGGGACAAAACAAGAGACCCAGTACTTC. It translates to CASSPGTKQETQYF.

This clone was observed a handful of times. The gene calls are TRBV7-3 and TRBJ2-1; D may be TRBD1 or TRBD2 (8 bases each). This CDR3 contains 19 residues. Germline loops: CDR1 SGHTA, CDR2 FQGTGA. V was pared by 1 base and J by 4 bases, with 23 bases between. The DNA for the CDR3 is TGTGCCAGCAGCTTAAACTCTGCCCAGGGGGCGGGAGGTTACAATGAGCAGTTCTTC. Translating it yields CASSLNSAQGAGGYNEQFF.

The V and J genes are TRBV18 and TRBJ2-5, with D perhaps given as TRBD1 or TRBD2 (5 bases each). Trimming removed 5 bases at V and 5 bases at J, with 18 bases between. The CDR3 has 15 amino acids. Germline V gene data show CDR1 as KGHSH and CDR2 as LQKENI. CDR3 sequence (DNA): TGTGCCAGCTCAGCCGGGACCCTCACCGGGGAGACCCAGTACTTC. As protein: CASSAGTLTGETQYF. Together with reference TRBV18 and TRBJ2-5, the CDR3 gives the full variable domain: NAGVMQNPRHLVRRRGQEARLRCSPMKGHSHVYWYRQLPEEGLKFMVYLQKENIIDESGMPKERFSAEFPKEGPSILRIQQVVRGDSAAYFCASSAGTLTGETQYFGPGTRLLVL.

The chain couples TRBV4-1 to TRBJ2-7, with TRBD2 as a possible D gene (6 bases). The CDR3 sequence is 17 residues long. From germline, CDR1 is MGHRA and CDR2 YSYEKL. Trimming took off 0 bases at V and 5 bases at J, with 20 bases between the two ends. The DNA of the CDR3 is TGCGCCAGCAGCCAAGATGCGAGCTGGGGAGGACGGAACGAGCAGTACTTC. As protein: CASSQDASWGGRNEQYF.

This chain connects TRBV9 to TRBJ2-5, with TRBD2 identical over 8 bases. This CDR3 has 12 residues. Germline CDR1 SGDLS, CDR2 YYNGEE. Unmatched junction bases numbered 0, after V lost 3 bases and J lost 5 bases. Here the CDR3 reads CASSGLAETQYF. CDR3 DNA: TGTGCCAGCAGCGGACTAGCGGAGACCCAGTACTTC.

This chain uses TRBV11-2 with TRBJ1-2; D unresolved. The CDR3 is 14 residues long. V shed 3 bases and J shed 0 bases, with 8 bases lying between them. Germline V CDR1 and CDR2: SGHAT, FQNNGV. The CDR3 region is CASSLGTSNYGYTF. The CDR3 region has the DNA TGTGCCAGCAGCTTGGGCACTTCTAACTATGGCTACACCTTC.

The chain combines TRBV18 with TRBJ2-3; tentative D call: TRBD1 (6 bases). V was clipped by 2 bases and J by 2 bases, with 11 bases between them. From germline, CDR1 is KGHSH and CDR2 LQKENI. The CDR3 runs 15 residues. The CDR3 region is CASSPRAGDTDTQYF. The CDR3 nucleotides are TGTGCCAGCTCACCAAGGGCAGGGGACACAGATACGCAGTATTTT.

This chain connects TRBV29-1 to TRBJ2-2; the D gene could be TRBD1 or TRBD2 (5 bases each). The CDR3 runs to 15 residues. Germline lookup yields CDR1 SQVTM and CDR2 ANQGSEA. Between the trimmed V and J ends, which lost 3 bases and 5 bases, there was a span of 16 bases. The CDR3: CSVEAGAGGTGELFF. Written as DNA, the CDR3 is TGCAGCGTTGAGGCCGGGGCAGGCGGGACCGGGGAGCTGTTTTTT.